This TCR beta chain was obtained from a study of T cell changes during pregnancy in multiple sclerosis (dated by TCRdb to about 2019). With regard to the full study: Changes in the T cell repertoire over the course of pregnancy were examined in this study in women with multiple sclerosis.

This clone is medium-sized (0.01 to 0.1%). The target of this receptor is not known. No base quality values were provided; no much bigger clone lies one nucleotide off. The germline V gene (reference sequence) provides CDR1 SEHNR and CDR2 FQNEAQ. Compared with germline, V lacks 5 bases and J lacks 9 bases; bases without a gene match: 10. The CDR3 has 15 amino acids, counting the end cysteine and phenylalanine. This entry keeps only the CDR3 DNA: 45 bases, framed from base 1. The library was generated by the immunoSEQ multiplex PCR assay. Imported from immuneACCESS, the table was reduced by TCRdb to in-frame sequences with V and J called. These copies leave out some clones; in studies compared against another copy, an unresolved V gene accounts for under half, and the cause of the remainder is not known. Within this sample are 30,000 to 40,000 clones, with more than 70% of them counted one time only. The ten largest clones add up to more than 5.5% of the sample.

Recombination linked TRBV7-9 to TRBJ2-1, and 10 bases in between align with TRBD1. This material consisted of CD8+ T cells from peripheral blood mononuclear cells, taken in the third trimester of pregnancy. This TCR derives from a female donor with multiple sclerosis, enrolled in a pregnancy study. The DNA is as follows: TGTGCCAGCAGCGCCCCCGACAGGGGGCTAGTTGAGCAGTTCTTC. Its protein product is CASSAPDRGLVEQFF. The CDR3, completed at both ends by the reference TRBV7-9 and TRBJ2-1 genes, gives the full variable domain DTGVSQNPRHKITKRGQNVTFRCDPISEHNRLYWYRQTLGQGPEFLTYFQNEAQLEKSRLLSDRFSAERPKGSFSTLEIQRTEQGDSAMYLCASSAPDRGLVEQFFGPGTRLTVL.